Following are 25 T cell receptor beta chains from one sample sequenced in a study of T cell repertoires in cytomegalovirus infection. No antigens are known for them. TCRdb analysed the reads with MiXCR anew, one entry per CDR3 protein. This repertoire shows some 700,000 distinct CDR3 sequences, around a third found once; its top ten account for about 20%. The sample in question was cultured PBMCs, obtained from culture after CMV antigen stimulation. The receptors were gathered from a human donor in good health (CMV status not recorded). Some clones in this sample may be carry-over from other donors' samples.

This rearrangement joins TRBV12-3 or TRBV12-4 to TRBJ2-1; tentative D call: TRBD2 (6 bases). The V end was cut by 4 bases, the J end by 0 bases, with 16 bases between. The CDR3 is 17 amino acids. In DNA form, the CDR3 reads TGTGCCAGCAGTTCCCCCCGGGGGATTAGCTCCTACAATGAGCAGTTCTTC. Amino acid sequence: CASSSPRGISSYNEQFF.

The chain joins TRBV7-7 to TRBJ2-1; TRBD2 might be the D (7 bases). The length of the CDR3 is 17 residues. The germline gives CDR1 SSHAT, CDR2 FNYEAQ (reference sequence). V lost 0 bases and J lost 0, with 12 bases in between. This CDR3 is CASSLAGGGGSYNEQFF. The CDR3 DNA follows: TGTGCCAGCAGCTTAGCGGGGGGAGGGGGCTCCTACAATGAGCAGTTCTTC.

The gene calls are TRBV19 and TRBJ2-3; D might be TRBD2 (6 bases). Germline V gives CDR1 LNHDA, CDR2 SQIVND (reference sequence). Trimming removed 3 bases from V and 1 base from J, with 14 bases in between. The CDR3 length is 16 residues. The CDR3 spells CASSIGGQGGTDTQYF. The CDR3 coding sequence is TGTGCCAGTAGTATCGGGGGTCAGGGAGGCACAGATACGCAGTATTTT.

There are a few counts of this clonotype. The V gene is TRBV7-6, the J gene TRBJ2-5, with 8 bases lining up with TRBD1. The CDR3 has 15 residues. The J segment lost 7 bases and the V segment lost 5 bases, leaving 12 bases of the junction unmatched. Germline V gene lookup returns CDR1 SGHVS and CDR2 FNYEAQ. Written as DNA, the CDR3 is TGTGCCAGCAGCCCCCTCGGACAGGGCCTTGGGACCCAGTACTTC. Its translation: CASSPLGQGLGTQYF.

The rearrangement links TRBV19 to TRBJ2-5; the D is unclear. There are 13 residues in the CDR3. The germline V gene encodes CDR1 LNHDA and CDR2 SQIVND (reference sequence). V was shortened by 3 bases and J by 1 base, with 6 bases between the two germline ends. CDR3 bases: TGTGCCAGTAGTATGGCCCGCCAAGAGACCCAGTACTTC. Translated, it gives CASSMARQETQYF.

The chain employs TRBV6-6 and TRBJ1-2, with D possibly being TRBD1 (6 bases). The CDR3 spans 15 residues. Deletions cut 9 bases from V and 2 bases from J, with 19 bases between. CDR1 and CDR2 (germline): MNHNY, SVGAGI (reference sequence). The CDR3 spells CASRRTVPENYGYTF. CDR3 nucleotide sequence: TGTGCCAGTCGAAGGACAGTCCCGGAAAACTATGGCTACACCTTC.

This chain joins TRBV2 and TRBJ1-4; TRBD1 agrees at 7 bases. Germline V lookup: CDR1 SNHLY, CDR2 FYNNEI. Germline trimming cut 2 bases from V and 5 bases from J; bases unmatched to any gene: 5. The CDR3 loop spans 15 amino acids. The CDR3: CASSERTGVNEKLFF. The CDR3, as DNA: TGTGCCAGCAGTGAACGAACAGGGGTAAATGAAAAACTGTTTTTT.

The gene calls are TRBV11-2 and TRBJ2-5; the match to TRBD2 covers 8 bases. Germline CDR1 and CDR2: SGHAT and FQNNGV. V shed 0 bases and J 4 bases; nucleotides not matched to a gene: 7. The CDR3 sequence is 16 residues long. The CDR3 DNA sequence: TGTGCCAGCAGCTTAGAGGTCGGGAGGGCCCTAGAGACCCAGTACTTC. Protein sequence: CASSLEVGRALETQYF.

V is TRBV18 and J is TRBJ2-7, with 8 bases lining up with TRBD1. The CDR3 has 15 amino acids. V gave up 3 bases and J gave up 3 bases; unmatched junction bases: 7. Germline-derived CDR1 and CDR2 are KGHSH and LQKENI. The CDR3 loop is CASSPLTGGNYEQYF. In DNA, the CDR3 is TGTGCCAGCTCACCCCTAACAGGGGGTAACTACGAGCAGTACTTC.

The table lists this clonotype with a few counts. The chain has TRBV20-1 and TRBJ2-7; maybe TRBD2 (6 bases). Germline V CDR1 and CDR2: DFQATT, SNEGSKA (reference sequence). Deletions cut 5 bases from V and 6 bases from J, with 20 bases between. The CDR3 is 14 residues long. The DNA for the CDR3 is TGCAGTGCTTGGGACTCCTCAACCAATCTCGAGCAGTACTTC. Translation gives CSAWDSSTNLEQYF.

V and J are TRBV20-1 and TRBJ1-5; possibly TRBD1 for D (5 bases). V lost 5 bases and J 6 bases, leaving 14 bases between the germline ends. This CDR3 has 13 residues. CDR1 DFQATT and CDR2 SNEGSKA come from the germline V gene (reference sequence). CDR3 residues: CSASSGTGQPQHF. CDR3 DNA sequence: TGCAGTGCTTCCTCGGGGACGGGTCAGCCCCAGCATTTT.

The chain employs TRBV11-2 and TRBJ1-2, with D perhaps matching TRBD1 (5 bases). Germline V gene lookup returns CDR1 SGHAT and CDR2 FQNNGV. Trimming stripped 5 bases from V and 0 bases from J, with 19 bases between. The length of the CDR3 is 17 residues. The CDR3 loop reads CASSPIYDSSPNYGYTF. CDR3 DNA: TGTGCCAGCAGCCCTATTTACGACAGCTCACCTAACTATGGCTACACCTTC.

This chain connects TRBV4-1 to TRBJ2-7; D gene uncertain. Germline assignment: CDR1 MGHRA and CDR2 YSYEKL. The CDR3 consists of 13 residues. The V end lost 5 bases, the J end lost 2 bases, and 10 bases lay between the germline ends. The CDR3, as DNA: TGCGCCAGCAGCTCCGCCTCAGCCTACGAGCAGTACTTC. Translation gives CASSSASAYEQYF.

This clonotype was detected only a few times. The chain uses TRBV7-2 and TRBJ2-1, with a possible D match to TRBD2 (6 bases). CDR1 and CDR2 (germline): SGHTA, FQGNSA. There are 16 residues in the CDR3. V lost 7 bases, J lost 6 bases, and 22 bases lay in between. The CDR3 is CASNGGPGNGANEQFF. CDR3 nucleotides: TGTGCCAGCAACGGGGGACCGGGGAACGGGGCCAATGAGCAGTTCTTC.

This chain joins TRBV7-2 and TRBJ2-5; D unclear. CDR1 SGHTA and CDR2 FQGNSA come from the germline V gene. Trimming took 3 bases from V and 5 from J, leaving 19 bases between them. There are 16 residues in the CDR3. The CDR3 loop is CASSFSYGPGAETQYF. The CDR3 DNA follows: TGTGCCAGCAGCTTTTCCTACGGGCCAGGCGCGGAGACCCAGTACTTC.

For the CDR3, the DNA is TGTGCCATCAGCCCGGGACAGGGAAATGAAAAACTGTTTTTT. Protein sequence: CAISPGQGNEKLFF. The V gene is TRBV10-3, the J gene TRBJ1-4; 9 nucleotides align to TRBD1. Germline V gives CDR1 ENHRY, CDR2 SYGVKD. The CDR3 extends over 14 amino acids. V was clipped by 6 bases and J by 5 bases; unmatched bases: 4.

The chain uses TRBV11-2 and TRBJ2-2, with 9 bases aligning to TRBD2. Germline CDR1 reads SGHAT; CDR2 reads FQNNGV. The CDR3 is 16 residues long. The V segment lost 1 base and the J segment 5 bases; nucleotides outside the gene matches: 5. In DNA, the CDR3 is TGTGCCAGCAGCTTAGTAGCTAGCGGGGTAACCGGGGAGCTGTTTTTT. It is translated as CASSLVASGVTGELFF.

CDR3 loop: CASSVQTSVSETQYF. The CDR3 nucleotides read TGTGCCAGCAGCGTCCAGACTAGCGTCTCCGAGACCCAGTACTTC. The chain couples TRBV9 to TRBJ2-5; TRBD2 aligns across 8 bases. The CDR3 length is 15 residues. CDR1 is SGDLS and CDR2 is YYNGEE in the germline V gene. Trimming at V came to 2 bases and at J to 5 bases, leaving 8 bases not matched to a gene. Filled out from reference TRBV9 and TRBJ2-5, the complete variable domain reads DSGVTQTPKHLITATGQRVTLRCSPRSGDLSVYWYQQSLDQGLQFLIQYYNGEERAKGNILERFSAQQFPDLHSELNLSSLELGDSALYFCASSVQTSVSETQYFGPGTRLLVL.

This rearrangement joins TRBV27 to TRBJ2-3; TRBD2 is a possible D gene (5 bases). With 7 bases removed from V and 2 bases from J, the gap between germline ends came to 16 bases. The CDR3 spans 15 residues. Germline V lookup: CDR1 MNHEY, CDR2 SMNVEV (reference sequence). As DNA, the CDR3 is TGTGCCAGCATGAAAGGCAGAGACTACACAGATACGCAGTATTTT. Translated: CASMKGRDYTDTQYF.

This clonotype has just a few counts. The CDR3: CASSIAPQGQGTDTQYF. The CDR3 coding sequence is TGTGCCAGTAGTATAGCCCCCCAGGGACAGGGCACAGATACGCAGTATTTT. V gene TRBV19 combines with J gene TRBJ2-3; TRBD1 aligns across 8 bases. The CDR3 totals 17 residues. Germline CDR1 is LNHDA and CDR2 is SQIVND (reference sequence). Trimming removed 1 base from V and 1 base from J; junction bases left unmatched: 7.

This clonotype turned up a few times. The CDR3 reads CASSPWQGGKLFF. The CDR3 DNA is TGTGCCAGCAGCCCCTGGCAAGGGGGAAAACTGTTTTTT. V is TRBV7-2 and J is TRBJ1-4, with a tentative D call TRBD1 (6 bases). CDR3 size: 13 residues. Looked up from germline, CDR1 is SGHTA and CDR2 is FQGNSA. Trimming removed 5 bases at V and 10 bases at J, with 14 bases between.

This CDR3 reads CASSLLRILGKNLPNYGYTF. CDR3 DNA: TGTGCCAGCAGTTTATTAAGAATCCTGGGGAAGAACCTCCCTAACTATGGCTACACCTTC. This chain joins TRBV12-3 or TRBV12-4 and TRBJ1-2; no firm D call. CDR3 size: 20 residues. V lost 2 bases to trimming and J lost 0 bases, with 25 bases between them.

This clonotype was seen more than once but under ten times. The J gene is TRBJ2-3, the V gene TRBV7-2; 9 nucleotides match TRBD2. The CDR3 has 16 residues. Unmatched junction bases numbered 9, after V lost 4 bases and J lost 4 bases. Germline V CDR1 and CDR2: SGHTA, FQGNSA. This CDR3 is CASSSVAGVSSDTQYF. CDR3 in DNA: TGTGCCAGCAGCTCAGTAGCGGGAGTCTCGTCAGATACGCAGTATTTT.

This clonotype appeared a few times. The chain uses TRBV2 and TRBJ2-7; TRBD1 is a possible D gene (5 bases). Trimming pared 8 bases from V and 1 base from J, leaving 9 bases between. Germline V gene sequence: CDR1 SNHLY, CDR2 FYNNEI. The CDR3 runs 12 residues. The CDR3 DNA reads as TGTGCCAGCGAGACAGATTCCTACGAGCAGTACTTC. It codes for CASETDSYEQYF.

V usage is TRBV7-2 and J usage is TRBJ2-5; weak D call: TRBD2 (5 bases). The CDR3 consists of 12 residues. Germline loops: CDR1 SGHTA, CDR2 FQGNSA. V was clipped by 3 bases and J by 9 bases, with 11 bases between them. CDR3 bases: TGTGCCAGCAGCTTCGGATTCGGGGCCCAGTACTTC. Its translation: CASSFGFGAQYF.